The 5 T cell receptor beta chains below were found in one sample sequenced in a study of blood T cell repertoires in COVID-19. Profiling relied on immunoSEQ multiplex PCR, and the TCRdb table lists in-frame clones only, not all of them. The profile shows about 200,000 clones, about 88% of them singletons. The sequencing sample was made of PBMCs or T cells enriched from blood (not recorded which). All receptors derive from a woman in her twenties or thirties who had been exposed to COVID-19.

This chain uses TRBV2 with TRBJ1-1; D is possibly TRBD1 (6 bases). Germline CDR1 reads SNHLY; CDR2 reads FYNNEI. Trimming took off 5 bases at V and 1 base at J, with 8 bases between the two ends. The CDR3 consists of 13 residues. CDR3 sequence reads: CASSLQGNTEAFF. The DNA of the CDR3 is TGTGCCAGCAGTCTACAGGGGAACACTGAAGCTTTCTTT.

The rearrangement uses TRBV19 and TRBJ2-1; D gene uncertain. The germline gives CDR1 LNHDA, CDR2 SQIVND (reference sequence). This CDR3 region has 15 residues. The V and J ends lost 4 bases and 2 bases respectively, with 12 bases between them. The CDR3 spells CASSNPPGAYNEQFF. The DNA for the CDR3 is TGTGCCAGTAGTAACCCCCCAGGCGCCTACAATGAGCAGTTCTTC.

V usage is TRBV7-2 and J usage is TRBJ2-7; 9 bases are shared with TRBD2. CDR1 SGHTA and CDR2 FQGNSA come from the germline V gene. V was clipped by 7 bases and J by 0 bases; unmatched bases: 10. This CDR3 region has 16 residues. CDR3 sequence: CASNQGSGGISYEQYF. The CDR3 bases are TGTGCCAGCAACCAAGGGAGCGGGGGGATCTCCTACGAGCAGTACTTC.

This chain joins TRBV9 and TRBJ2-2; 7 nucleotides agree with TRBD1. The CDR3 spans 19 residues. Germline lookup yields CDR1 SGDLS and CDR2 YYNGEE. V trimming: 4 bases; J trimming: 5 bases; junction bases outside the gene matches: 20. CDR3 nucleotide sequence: TGTGCCAGCAGCCCCCGTCCCGGGACAGTCACCTCGGGAACCGGGGAGCTGTTTTTT. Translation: CASSPRPGTVTSGTGELFF.

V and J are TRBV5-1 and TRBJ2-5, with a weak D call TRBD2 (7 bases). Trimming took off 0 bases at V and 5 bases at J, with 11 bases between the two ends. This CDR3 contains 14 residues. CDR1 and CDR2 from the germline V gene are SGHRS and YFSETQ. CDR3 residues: CASSLGGGAETQYF. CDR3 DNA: TGCGCCAGCAGCTTGGGAGGGGGGGCGGAGACCCAGTACTTC.